These 4 T cell receptor beta chains were all obtained from the same sample, sequenced in a study of T-cell reconstitution after alpha-beta-depleted transplantation in children. It was with unique molecular identifiers that the TCRbeta library was prepared. From the PCR reads, TCRdb called clonotypes with MiXCR, one entry per CDR3 protein. This sample has about 260,000 distinct CDR3 sequences; around a tenth occur once, and the top ten carry around 24%. Sample: peripheral blood, taken 180 days after TCRalphabeta/CD19-depleted stem cell transplant. These receptors were taken from a male patient aged 2 to 9 who had a stem cell transplant for chronic granulomatous disease, so the T cells may come from the graft donor.

This clonotype showed up many times. V usage is TRBV20-1 and J usage is TRBJ2-3, with 7 bases identical to TRBD2. CDR1 is DFQATT and CDR2 is SNEGSKA in the germline V gene (reference sequence). Trimming cost V 1 base and J 2 bases; bases outside gene matches: 12. The CDR3 loop spans 17 amino acids. The CDR3 protein is CSARGPPGAGVTDTQYF. CDR3 nucleotide sequence: TGCAGTGCTAGAGGGCCCCCCGGCGCGGGGGTCACAGATACGCAGTATTTT.

This clonotype was counted ten times or more. The chain joins TRBV15 to TRBJ2-7; D is ambiguous. V was trimmed by 3 bases and J by 3 bases, leaving 12 bases between them. From germline, CDR1 is LNHNV and CDR2 YYDKDF (reference sequence). The CDR3 loop spans 14 amino acids. The CDR3 region is CATSSEPLFYEQYF. For the CDR3, the DNA is TGTGCCACCAGCAGTGAGCCCCTGTTCTACGAGCAGTACTTC.

This clonotype was seen many times. CDR3 in amino acids: CASSPGRGGYNEQFF. DNA of the CDR3: TGTGCCAGCAGCCCTGGGAGGGGGGGATACAATGAGCAGTTCTTC. The J gene is TRBJ2-1, the V gene TRBV6-1, with a tentative D call TRBD2 (7 bases). The CDR3 consists of 15 residues. Trimming took off 6 bases at V and 4 bases at J, with 16 bases between the two ends. CDR1 and CDR2 from the germline V gene are MNHNS and SASEGT.

This clonotype was observed many times. The chain recombines TRBV20-1 with TRBJ2-6; 11 bases match TRBD1. The germline V gene encodes CDR1 DFQATT and CDR2 SNEGSKA (reference sequence). The CDR3 has 18 residues. The trim removed 1 base at V and 0 bases at J, leaving 5 bases unmatched. The CDR3 is CSARVRGTGGSGANVLTF. CDR3 DNA sequence: TGCAGTGCTAGAGTGAGGGGGACAGGGGGCTCTGGGGCCAACGTCCTGACTTTC.